This T cell receptor (beta chain) appears in the sequencing data of a study of T cell repertoires in aging, cancer and after chemotherapy. Study information: Donors were grouped into six age bands spanning 30 or younger through 70 or older. Clear clonal overlap appeared across healthy donor samples taken over several months to years. Overall study findings and caveats: No conclusions about immunological memory after chemotherapy can be drawn from the repertoire data.

Germline V lookup: CDR1 SGHDT, CDR2 YYEEEE. Trimming left V 2 bases short and J 2 bases short, with 16 bases between. CDR3 size: 16 residues. TRB rearrangements spanning V, D and J were amplified using mixed TRB-A/B primers. A single record per CDR3 protein comes from TCRdb applying MiXCR to the multiplex PCR reads. The repertoire holds around 5,200 distinct CDR3 sequences, approximately 31% seen once, with 4.5% to 6% in the top ten. In the case of this clonotype: Its cognate antigen is unknown.

TCR beta rearrangements were amplified from peripheral blood genomic DNA. The sample comprised blood. This chain joins TRBV5-6 and TRBJ1-1, with a possible D match to TRBD1 (5 bases). The clonotype was recovered from a human donor in good health. Written as DNA, the CDR3 is TGTGCCAGCAGCTTTTGGGGCGGCCGGATAAACACTGAAGCTTTCTTT. This sequence encodes CASSFWGGRINTEAFF. The whole variable domain, remainder taken from reference TRBV5-6 and TRBJ1-1, is DAGVTQSPTHLIKTRGQQVTLRCSPKSGHDTVSWYQQALGQGPQFIFQYYEEEERQRGNFPDRFSGHQFPNYSSELNVNALLLGDSALYLCASSFWGGRINTEAFFGQGTRLTVV.